The 25 T cell receptor beta chains below were found in one sample sequenced in a study of T cells in Graves' hyperthyroidism and ophthalmopathy. Regions amplified from RNA transcripts were the TCR beta CDR3 regions. In the first-round RT-PCR of the TCR CDR3, the HTBI primer set was used. MiXCR, run by TCRdb on the multiplex PCR reads, gives a single entry per CDR3 protein. The sample records 600,000 to 800,000 distinct CDR3 sequences, under 45% being singletons. Input material: blood. These receptors came from a woman between 40 and 55 years old with Graves' hyperthyroidism.

This clonotype has a handful of counts. The chain recombines TRBV7-9 with TRBJ2-3; D may correspond to TRBD1 or TRBD2 (5 bases each). V shed 3 bases and J shed 6 bases, with 10 bases lying between them. Germline lookup yields CDR1 SEHNR and CDR2 FQNEAQ (reference sequence). This CDR3 has 13 amino acids. The CDR3 loop is CASSLGRTDTQYF. In DNA, the CDR3 is TGTGCCAGCAGCTTGGGACGGACGGATACGCAGTATTTT.

This clonotype showed up just a few times. This sequence joins TRBV7-4 and TRBJ2-7; tentatively, D is TRBD2 (5 bases). The length of the CDR3 is 12 residues. Trimming took off 6 bases at V and 4 bases at J, with 10 bases between the two ends. The germline gives CDR1 SGHVT, CDR2 SQSDAQ. CDR3 region: CASSAGVYEQYF. CDR3 coding DNA: TGTGCCAGCAGTGCCGGGGTTTACGAGCAGTACTTC.

The chain recombines TRBV6-2 or TRBV6-3 with TRBJ1-1, with 10 nucleotides matching TRBD1. V gave up 7 bases and J gave up 4 bases; unmatched junction bases: 3. The CDR3 spans 13 residues. Germline CDR1 MNHEY, CDR2 SVGEGT. The CDR3 loop is CASIDRGPTEAFF. Here the CDR3 DNA reads TGTGCCAGCATCGACAGGGGGCCCACTGAAGCTTTCTTT.

This rearrangement joins TRBV7-9 to TRBJ1-4, with D perhaps TRBD1 (6 bases). Germline CDR1 is SEHNR and CDR2 is FQNEAQ (reference sequence). Trimming stripped 3 bases from V and 0 bases from J, with 20 bases between. The CDR3 length is 19 residues. The DNA for the CDR3 is TGTGCCAGCAGCTTGACGAGTAACAGGGCCCCAGCAACTAATGAAAAACTGTTTTTT. Its protein product is CASSLTSNRAPATNEKLFF.

This clonotype was seen ten or more times. The rearrangement uses TRBV6-6 and TRBJ2-6; TRBD1 matches 7 bases. The CDR3 totals 18 residues. Germline CDR1 is MNHNY and CDR2 is SVGAGI (reference sequence). J gave up 0 bases and V 10 bases, and 15 bases lay outside the gene matches. The CDR3 sequence: CATAREGAAASGANVLTF. CDR3 DNA sequence: TGTGCCACGGCACGCGAGGGGGCAGCGGCCTCTGGGGCCAACGTCCTGACTTTC.

This clonotype was recorded once. The V call is TRBV13, the J call TRBJ1-2; 8 nucleotides line up with TRBD1. J gave up 8 bases and V 1 base, and 6 bases lay outside the gene matches. Germline values: CDR1 PRHDT, CDR2 FYEKMQ (reference sequence). CDR3 length equals 14 residues. For the CDR3, the DNA is TGTGCCAGCAGCTTAGCGGACAGGGCCGGCGGCTACACCTTC. Its protein is CASSLADRAGGYTF.

The count of this clonotype is one. A much larger clone differs from this one at a single base, so this may be a read error. The CDR3 does not close with the conserved phenylalanine or tryptophan, likely indicating a read error. The rearrangement joins TRBV7-2 to TRBJ1-3, with TRBD1 as a possible D gene (5 bases). V was pared by 3 bases and J by 0 bases, with 9 bases between. The germline CDR1 and CDR2 sequences are SGHTA and FQGNSA. The length of the CDR3 is 15 residues. DNA for the CDR3: TGTGCCAGCAGCTTCCAGGGTTTCTCTGGAAACACCATATATTCT. Its translation: CASSFQGFSGNTIYS.

V usage is TRBV15 and J usage is TRBJ1-1, with TRBD1 matching 9 bases. V trimming: 1 base; J trimming: 0 bases; junction bases outside the gene matches: 6. In germline, CDR1 is LNHNV, CDR2 YYDKDF (reference sequence). The CDR3 is 17 amino acids. In DNA, the CDR3 is TGTGCCACCAGCAGAGTCGGGACAGGGAGAATGAACACTGAAGCTTTCTTT. Protein: CATSRVGTGRMNTEAFF.

This clonotype was seen only a few times. The chain couples TRBV10-3 to TRBJ1-5; 7 bases fit TRBD1. The J segment lost 7 bases and the V segment lost 10 bases, leaving 13 bases of the junction unmatched. CDR1 ENHRY and CDR2 SYGVKD come from the germline V gene. The CDR3 totals 14 residues. In DNA, the CDR3 is TGTGCCAGCTTTTCGTCAGGGGGAGGACAGCCCCAGCATTTT. It is translated as CASFSSGGGQPQHF.

This clonotype has a handful of counts. The chain links TRBV4-3 to TRBJ1-4; 7 bases are shared with TRBD1. This CDR3 has 16 amino acids. Germline-derived CDR1 and CDR2 are LGHNA and YSLEER. Germline trimming cut 2 bases from V and 7 bases from J; bases unmatched to any gene: 10. The CDR3 coding sequence is TGCGCCAGCAGCCAAAACACAGGGGATAGGGGTGAAAAACTGTTTTTT. Its protein product is CASSQNTGDRGEKLFF.

This clonotype came up many times. This sequence joins TRBV19 and TRBJ1-6; no firm D call. Germline V gene lookup returns CDR1 LNHDA and CDR2 SQIVND (reference sequence). V was clipped by 0 bases and J by 14 bases, with 23 bases between them. The CDR3 is 17 residues long. CDR3 loop: CASSIDPFGETGFTLHF. For the CDR3, the DNA is TGTGCCAGTAGTATAGACCCCTTCGGAGAAACCGGTTTCACCCTCCACTTT.

The CDR3 loop is CASSPTREKLFF. In DNA form, the CDR3 reads TGTGCCAGCAGTCCAACCAGGGAAAAACTGTTTTTT. J is TRBJ1-4 and V is TRBV6-5; D is undetermined. Germline CDR1 is MNHEY and CDR2 is SVGAGI. Trimming left V 5 bases short and J 8 bases short, with 9 bases between. This CDR3 has 12 residues.

About this clonotype: The CDR3 does not end in the conserved phenylalanine or tryptophan, so this is likely a read error. The chain uses TRBV5-1 and TRBJ1-5, with unresolved D. The V and J ends lost 1 base and 1 base respectively, with 9 bases between them. In germline, CDR1 is SGHRS, CDR2 YFSETQ. The CDR3 runs to 15 residues. In DNA form, the CDR3 reads TGCGCCAGCAGCTTGTTTGGGGAAAGCAATCAGCCCCAGCATCTT. As protein: CASSLFGESNQPQHL.

Notes on this clonotype: One base away lies a much larger clone, so this may be a sequencing read error. The chain's CDR3 is CASSCSRGPYEQYF. The CDR3 DNA is TGTGCCAGCAGTTGCAGCAGGGGTCCCTACGAGCAGTACTTC. The J gene is TRBJ2-7, the V gene TRBV6-6, with TRBD1 as a possible D gene (6 bases). This CDR3 is built from 14 residues. Germline V lookup: CDR1 MNHNY, CDR2 SVGAGI (reference sequence). Trimming took off 4 bases at V and 2 bases at J, with 12 bases between the two ends.

V usage is TRBV7-9 and J usage is TRBJ1-3; 7 bases agree with TRBD1. Germline V gene lookup returns CDR1 SEHNR and CDR2 FQNEAQ (reference sequence). The CDR3 totals 17 residues. J was trimmed by 0 bases and V by 5 bases; bases with no gene match: 10. The CDR3 is CASSQKQGRPSGNTIYF. CDR3 nucleotide sequence: TGTGCCAGCAGCCAAAAACAGGGGCGACCCTCTGGAAACACCATATATTTT.

This clonotype was counted at least ten times. The chain recombines TRBV29-1 with TRBJ1-1; D may be TRBD1 (6 bases). V was shortened by 3 bases and J by 7 bases, with 9 bases between the two germline ends. Germline loops: CDR1 SQVTM, CDR2 ANQGSEA. The CDR3 runs to 11 residues. CDR3 in amino acids: CSVEDSREAFF. Written as DNA, the CDR3 is TGCAGCGTTGAGGACAGCCGTGAAGCTTTCTTT.

Concerning this clonotype: At one end the junction does not follow the germline gene, possibly because of a read error. This chain connects TRBV10-1 to TRBJ2-5, with D maybe TRBD2 (6 bases). The germline V gene has CDR1 WNHNN and CDR2 SYGVQD (reference sequence). There are 14 residues in the CDR3. The CDR3 protein is CASKLVRGGETQYF. The CDR3 region has the DNA TGTGCCAGCAAATTGGTAAGGGGAGGAGAGACCCAGTACTTC.

This clonotype was seen at least ten times. This chain connects TRBV7-7 to TRBJ2-2, with 7 bases fitting TRBD2. V shed 8 bases and J 2 bases; nucleotides not matched to a gene: 5. This CDR3 contains 14 residues. The V gene's germline CDR1 is SSHAT and CDR2 FNYEAQ (reference sequence). The CDR3 coding sequence is TGTGCCAGCGGGCTAGCGGCAAACACCGGGGAGCTGTTTTTT. Translating it yields CASGLAANTGELFF.

The rearrangement links TRBV11-1 to TRBJ1-5; 7 bases map to TRBD1. The CDR3 loop spans 17 amino acids. Germline V gives CDR1 SGHAT, CDR2 FQDESV (reference sequence). V shed 1 base, J shed 3 bases, and the junction held 9 bases outside the gene matches. CDR3 region: CASSLVRDSTSNQPQHF. CDR3 in DNA: TGTGCCAGCAGCTTAGTCCGGGACAGCACTTCCAATCAGCCCCAGCATTTT.

The CDR3 coding sequence is TGTGCCAGCTCCCGTCCCGGTCAGCCCCAGCATTTT. This translates into CASSRPGQPQHF. The chain recombines TRBV18 with TRBJ1-5, with D uncertain. Germline CDR1 reads KGHSH; CDR2 reads LQKENI. The CDR3 loop spans 12 amino acids. V was shortened by 6 bases and J by 6 bases, with 9 bases between the two germline ends.

This clonotype was seen ten or more times. The rearrangement links TRBV5-6 to TRBJ1-5, with a tentative D call TRBD1 (5 bases). V lost 4 bases and J lost 4, with 15 bases in between. The CDR3 is 15 amino acids. Germline CDR1 SGHDT, CDR2 YYEEEE. The CDR3 DNA follows: TGTGCCAGCAGCACGAATTGGGGGGGAAATCAGCCCCAGCATTTT. It encodes CASSTNWGGNQPQHF.

The chain uses TRBV4-1 and TRBJ1-2; D not resolved. This CDR3 spans 14 amino acids. From germline, CDR1 is MGHRA and CDR2 YSYEKL. Trimming removed 2 bases from V and 2 bases from J, with 9 bases in between. The CDR3 is CASSQRAANYGYTF. CDR3 coding DNA: TGCGCCAGCAGCCAACGGGCCGCCAACTATGGCTACACCTTC.

This clonotype is a singleton in its sample. An end of the junction differs from the germline gene, which may be a read error. The V gene is TRBV10-3, the J gene TRBJ2-6; unclear D gene. The CDR3 covers 11 residues. The germline gives CDR1 ENHRY, CDR2 SYGVKD. As DNA, the CDR3 is TGTGCCATCAGGACGGAGAACACTGAAGCTTTC. Amino acids: CAIRTENTEAF.

Regarding this clonotype: This likely comes from a read error, as the CDR3 has no conserved phenylalanine or tryptophan at its end. The DNA is omitted, as the CDR3 cannot be located on it reliably, and the CDR3 follows TCRdb's listing. The chain recombines TRBV7-2 with TRBJ2-5; the listed D gene, TRBD1, was not tested against the DNA. Per germline, CDR1 SGHTA and CDR2 FQGNSA. The CDR3 spans 18 residues, counting both ends. CDR3 sequence reads: CASSHGRTGGRDGYTFGS.

The chain employs TRBV28 and TRBJ2-7; 8 bases line up with TRBD1. V gave up 4 bases and J gave up 2 bases; unmatched junction bases: 4. The CDR3 spans 14 residues. Germline V gene lookup returns CDR1 MDHEN and CDR2 SYDVKM. The CDR3 DNA sequence: TGTGCCAGCAGTTGGTCACAGGGGGCCTACGAGCAGTACTTC. Translating it yields CASSWSQGAYEQYF. Complete variable domain (other parts from reference TRBV28 and TRBJ2-7): DVKVTQSSRYLVKRTGEKVFLECVQDMDHENMFWYRQDPGLGLRLIYFSYDVKMKEKGDIPEGYSVSREKKERFSLILESASTNQTSMYLCASSWSQGAYEQYFGPGTRLTVT.